Below, 3 T cell receptor beta chains from the same sample are listed, as sequenced in a study of response to subunit inactivated influenza vaccine. Using its own MiXCR run on the RT-PCR reads, TCRdb lists one record per CDR3 protein. The sample lists about 540,000 distinct CDR3 sequences, around a quarter occurring once. These sequences were also reported in another study, on T cells expressing NK-cell markers. That work adds: Synthesis of TCR beta cDNA relied on 5'RACE template switching carrying UMIs.

Source: CD4+ T cells sorted from PBMCs, taken 11 to 12 days after vaccination. Receptor source: a man in his fifties or sixties who received an inactivated influenza vaccine.

Only a few counts were recorded for this clonotype. The rearrangement joins TRBV5-5 to TRBJ1-6; D is unresolved. Trimming cost V 4 bases and J 8 bases, with 16 bases left between them. This CDR3 has 15 residues. Germline V gene data show CDR1 as SGHKS and CDR2 as YYEKEE (reference sequence). The CDR3 sequence is CASSLDPVGYSPLHF. The CDR3 coding sequence is TGTGCCAGCAGCCTTGATCCTGTTGGGTATTCACCCCTCCACTTT.

This clonotype was picked up a small number of times. This chain connects TRBV29-1 to TRBJ2-4; D ambiguous. The CDR3 loop spans 12 amino acids. Trimming shortened V by 6 bases and J by 7 bases, and 13 bases separated the two germline ends. Germline CDR1 is SQVTM and CDR2 is ANQGSEA. In nucleotides, the CDR3 is TGCAGCGTGAAGCCCAAGGAGAACATTCAGTACTTC. This codes for CSVKPKENIQYF.

This chain uses TRBV27 with TRBJ1-1, with TRBD1 matching over 9 bases. Germline CDR1 is MNHEY and CDR2 is SMNVEV (reference sequence). This CDR3 comprises 16 residues. Unmatched junction bases numbered 13, after V lost 6 bases and J lost 5 bases. CDR3 residues: CASRPTGGVASTEAFF. DNA for the CDR3: TGTGCCAGCAGACCAACAGGGGGCGTAGCGTCGACTGAAGCTTTCTTT.